A selection of T cell receptor beta chains follows, all from one sample in a study of early stage breast cancer tumors. The table came from immunoSEQ multiplex PCR; TCRdb's copy has only in-frame clones and leaves some out. Of some 10,000 clones listed, under 80% were seen once; the top ten hold approximately 8.8%. Sequencing was carried out using normal breast tissue next to the tumor. The receptors originated from a person aged 35 to 50 with breast cancer. CDR3s include the opening cysteine and the closing phenylalanine or tryptophan. The D gene is left open where the match is weak. Expanded clones get a size class; other rows say once, few or many, or leave the size out.

d_gene: -
v_gene: TRBV4-1
j_gene: TRBJ2-7
abundance: -
CDR3nt: TGCGCCAGCAGCCTCAAACACGGCTACGAGCAGTACTTC
CDR3aa: CASSLKHGYEQYF

d_gene: -
v_gene: TRBV6-4
j_gene: TRBJ2-2
abundance: few
CDR3nt: TGTGCCAGCAGTGACGGGACGAACACCGGGGAGCTGTTTTTT
CDR3aa: CASSDGTNTGELFF

d_gene: TRBD1
v_gene: TRBV6-4
j_gene: TRBJ2-1
abundance: few
CDR3nt: TGTGCCACCAGAGCCGGGACAGGGGATTACAATGAGCAGTTCTTC
CDR3aa: CATRAGTGDYNEQFF

d_gene: -
v_gene: TRBV7-3
j_gene: TRBJ1-3
abundance: -
CDR3nt: TGTGCCAGCAGCTTATCCGGGGGCTTTGGAAACACCATATATTTT
CDR3aa: CASSLSGGFGNTIYF

d_gene: TRBD2
v_gene: TRBV7-9
j_gene: TRBJ2-7
abundance: -
CDR3nt: TGTGCCAGCAGCGGAGGGACTAGCGGGACCAACTACGAGCAGTACTTC
CDR3aa: CASSGGTSGTNYEQYF

d_gene: -
v_gene: TRBV10-2
j_gene: TRBJ1-5
abundance: -
CDR3nt: TGCGCCAGCAGTGAGTCAGACAGTTCCACCGATCAGCCCCAGCATTTT
CDR3aa: CASSESDSSTDQPQHF

d_gene: -
v_gene: TRBV27
j_gene: TRBJ2-7
abundance: -
CDR3nt: TGTGCCAGCAGTTTAAGTTCGGCCAGGGCCTACGAGCAGTACTTC
CDR3aa: CASSLSSARAYEQYF

d_gene: -
v_gene: TRBV11-3
j_gene: TRBJ2-7
abundance: -
CDR3nt: TGTGCCAGCAACACACCCAAGAGGGAGTCCCCCTACGAGCAGTACTTC
CDR3aa: CASNTPKRESPYEQYF

d_gene: -
v_gene: TRBV10-1
j_gene: TRBJ2-7
abundance: -
CDR3nt: TGCGCCAGCACTGGTCTCTCCTACGAGCAGTACTTC
CDR3aa: CASTGLSYEQYF

d_gene: TRBD2
v_gene: TRBV6-4
j_gene: TRBJ2-2
abundance: once
CDR3nt: TGTGCCAGCAGCGGGAGGGACACCGGGGAGCTGTTTTTT
CDR3aa: CASSGRDTGELFF

d_gene: -
v_gene: TRBV19
j_gene: TRBJ2-1
abundance: -
CDR3nt: TGTGCCAGTAGTATAGAAGCCAGGGGATCCTACAATGAGCAGTTCTTC
CDR3aa: CASSIEARGSYNEQFF

d_gene: -
v_gene: TRBV21-1
j_gene: TRBJ2-7
abundance: -
CDR3nt: TGTGCCAGCAGCAAAGTACTAGCGAGCGAGCAGTACTTC
CDR3aa: CASSKVLASEQYF

d_gene: -
v_gene: TRBV27
j_gene: TRBJ2-4
abundance: -
CDR3nt: TGTGCCAGCAGTCCATTAGCCAAAAACATTCAGTACTTC
CDR3aa: CASSPLAKNIQYF

d_gene: -
v_gene: TRBV19
j_gene: TRBJ2-7
abundance: -
CDR3nt: TGTGCCAGCTCGACTCAATCTGGGGGAGAGCAGTACTTC
CDR3aa: CASSTQSGGEQYF

d_gene: TRBD1
v_gene: TRBV7-8
j_gene: TRBJ2-5
abundance: -
CDR3nt: TGTGCCAGCAGCTCCGGGACAGGGAGAGAGACCCAGTACTTC
CDR3aa: CASSSGTGRETQYF

d_gene: TRBD2
v_gene: TRBV19
j_gene: TRBJ2-7
abundance: -
CDR3nt: TGTGCCAGTAGTATGTGGGGGACTAGCGGGAGGGCCCACGAGCAGTACTTC
CDR3aa: CASSMWGTSGRAHEQYF

d_gene: -
v_gene: TRBV6-1
j_gene: TRBJ2-3
abundance: once
CDR3nt: TGTGCCAGCAGTGGTACAACATACTACACAGATACGCAGTATTTT
CDR3aa: CASSGTTYYTDTQYF

d_gene: -
v_gene: TRBV18
j_gene: TRBJ2-3
abundance: -
CDR3nt: TGTGCCAGCTCACCAGGGTACCTTAGCACAGATACGCAGTATTTT
CDR3aa: CASSPGYLSTDTQYF

d_gene: TRBD1
v_gene: TRBV6-1
j_gene: TRBJ1-2
abundance: -
CDR3nt: TGTGCCAGCAGTGAAAGGGACAGGGCCCGCTATGGCTACACCTTC
CDR3aa: CASSERDRARYGYTF

d_gene: TRBD2
v_gene: TRBV4-2
j_gene: TRBJ2-2
abundance: -
CDR3nt: TGTGCCAGCAGCCAAGCGGGAGGGCCTCGCACCGGGGAGCTGTTTTTT
CDR3aa: CASSQAGGPRTGELFF

d_gene: -
v_gene: TRBV7-2
j_gene: TRBJ2-1
abundance: -
CDR3nt: TGTGCCAGCAGCTTAGCTGAGGGGAATGAGCAGTTCTTC
CDR3aa: CASSLAEGNEQFF

d_gene: -
v_gene: TRBV9
j_gene: TRBJ1-2
abundance: once
CDR3nt: TGTGCCAGCAGCGTTTCGACAGTTAACTATGGCTACACCTTC
CDR3aa: CASSVSTVNYGYTF

d_gene: -
v_gene: TRBV6-5
j_gene: TRBJ1-2
abundance: -
CDR3nt: TGTGCCAGCAGTCTAGACTCAGGCCCAGAGGAGGGCTACACCTTC
CDR3aa: CASSLDSGPEEGYTF

d_gene: TRBD1
v_gene: TRBV11-3
j_gene: TRBJ1-1
abundance: -
CDR3nt: TGTGCCAGCAGCGCCCCCCGGGACAGGGGGCCGAAGGCTGAAGCTTTCTTT
CDR3aa: CASSAPRDRGPKAEAFF

d_gene: -
v_gene: TRBV11-1
j_gene: TRBJ1-1
abundance: -
CDR3nt: TGTGCCAGCAGCGCCAACAGCGCCCTGAACACTGAAGCTTTCTTT
CDR3aa: CASSANSALNTEAFF

d_gene: TRBD2
v_gene: TRBV4-1
j_gene: TRBJ2-3
abundance: -
CDR3nt: TGCGCCAGCAGCCAAGATCGAGAGCGGGAAGTTGCAGATACGCAGTATTTT
CDR3aa: CASSQDREREVADTQYF

d_gene: -
v_gene: TRBV30
j_gene: TRBJ1-2
abundance: -
CDR3nt: TGTGCCTGGAGTACTAACCCCGGGCCCTATGGCTACACCTTC
CDR3aa: CAWSTNPGPYGYTF

d_gene: -
v_gene: TRBV10-3
j_gene: TRBJ1-5
abundance: -
CDR3nt: TGTGCCATCAGTGAGCCAAATCAGCCCCAGCATTTT
CDR3aa: CAISEPNQPQHF

d_gene: -
v_gene: TRBV5-1
j_gene: TRBJ2-7
abundance: -
CDR3nt: TGCGCCAGCAGCTTGGAACTAGCAGGTTTCTACGAGCAGTACTTC
CDR3aa: CASSLELAGFYEQYF

d_gene: -
v_gene: TRBV21-1
j_gene: TRBJ2-2
abundance: -
CDR3nt: TGTGCCAGTTCCCTACCAGCGAACACCGGGGAGCTGTTTTTT
CDR3aa: CASSLPANTGELFF

d_gene: -
v_gene: TRBV6-5
j_gene: TRBJ1-1
abundance: -
CDR3nt: TGTGCCAGCAGGGCCCTTTGGGGGTCGAACACTGAAGCTTTCTTT
CDR3aa: CASRALWGSNTEAFF

d_gene: TRBD2
v_gene: TRBV6-1
j_gene: TRBJ2-5
abundance: -
CDR3nt: TGTGCCAGCAGAGGACTAGCGGGAGATGGGGAGACCCAGTACTTC
CDR3aa: CASRGLAGDGETQYF